This T cell receptor beta chain comes out of a study of T cell repertoires in ileal Crohn's disease. The wider study: At postoperative colonoscopy, neoterminal ileum biopsies were taken as M6.

Trimming at V came to 3 bases and at J to 6 bases, leaving 4 bases not matched to a gene. The CDR3 length is 13 residues. CDR1 SGHAT and CDR2 FQNNGV come from the germline V gene. Sequencing used immunoSEQ multiplex PCR; TCRdb keeps in-frame clones, though not all of them. The sample shows about 13,000 clones, around 78% of them seen only once. Noted time point: neoterminal ileum biopsy at postoperative endoscopy, about 6 months after surgery. This clonotype originated in an adult with Crohn's disease. Sequencing input: ileal tissue. The chain couples TRBV11-2 to TRBJ1-2, with 7 bases identical to TRBD1. The CDR3 bases are TGTGCCAGCAGCTTCAACAGGGGTAATGGCTACACCTTC. It translates to CASSFNRGNGYTF.